The present TCR beta chain was sequenced within a study of cytomegalovirus exposure and HLA in healthy donors. The PCR employed 60 Vbeta primers together with 13 Jbeta primers. Some clones are missing from TCRdb's copy, which holds only in-frame ones; the method was immunoSEQ multiplex PCR. Of some 170,000 clones in the sample, about 80% were seen once. This CDR3 spans 15 amino acids. Germline assignment: CDR1 LNHDA and CDR2 SQIVND (reference sequence). The V gene end was trimmed by 0 bases and the J gene end by 9 bases; junction bases not matched to a gene: 10. The sample taken for sequencing was PBMCs. The TCR originated in a man between 18 and 35 years old in good health and CMV-seropositive. The chain combines TRBV19 with TRBJ1-1, with 7 bases fitting TRBD1. In nucleotides, the CDR3 is TGTGCCAGTAGTATAGAGGGACAGCAACAGTCCAAAGCTTTCTTT. Encoded protein: CASSIEGQQQSKAFF.